This note documents a single T cell receptor (beta chain) sequence. Only a few counts were recorded for this clone. It has no known antigen specificity. The input lacks base qualities; no much larger clone sits a single base away. This specimen belongs to a study of shared clonotypes between healthy human individuals (dated by TCRdb to the early 2020s). Context from the whole study: Two women and a few men aged 18 to 49 years were included in the cohort. To increase sequencing depth and limit assay-specific biases, different laboratories used diverse techniques to prepare libraries and sequence TCR repertoires. For each donor, CD4 naive and CD4 memory were each run on three plates, CD8 naive on two plates, and CD8 memory on one plate. Per donor, leukapheresis produced somewhere between about 0.9 and 9.5 billion PBMCs. To estimate repertoire size and how much clonotypes are shared between individuals, the study performed deep sequencing of blood TCR repertoires from a few healthy adults.

The donors were healthy, HIV-negative adults with no recently reported acute infections or vaccinations. All donors were Caucasian adults living in Nashville, Tennessee, USA. Magnetic negative selection was used to enrich CD4+ T cells, after which naive cells were positively selected on CD45RA and the negative fraction became the memory subset. Blood was collected by leukapheresis, and PBMCs were isolated by Ficoll-Histopaque density gradient centrifugation and then cryopreserved in liquid nitrogen vapor phase. Analytical flow cytometry was used to check the purity and quantity of each magnetically sorted T cell population. From each sorted fraction, genomic DNA was isolated and quantified by UV absorbance on a Nanodrop 2000c. The paper's findings and limits, for the study overall: Sampling was limited to blood, and TCR repertoires in tissue likely differ from TCR repertoires in blood. Higher generation probabilities were observed for clonotypes shared by all four sorted-subset donors than for non-shared clonotypes. When a handful of donors were compared, the shared fraction of clonotypes was about 5.5% for naive CD4, 3.5% to 4% for naive CD8, 2% to 2.5% for memory CD4, and about 0.36% for memory CD8. Pairwise subsampling led to the expectation that sequencing depth would affect the degree of clonotype sharing among donors. Incomplete sequencing was indicated by rarefaction of sorted-subset datasets, despite the large sequencing depth. The genetic and exposure-history diversity represented was limited by the small number of donors. Naive subsets generally had larger estimated clonotype richness than memory subsets did.

The CDR3 covers 14 residues, taking in both the cysteine and the phenylalanine. Only CDR3 DNA remains: 42 bases, in frame from the first base. The germline V gene encodes CDR1 MNHEY and CDR2 SMNVEV (reference sequence). Compared with germline, V lacks 6 bases and J lacks 4 bases; bases without a gene match: 7. Using the deep immunoSEQ assay, multiplex PCR amplified TCR CDR3 regions from genomic DNA. Extracted genomic DNA from each cell subset was distributed evenly across all wells of several immunoSEQ 96-well plates, and each plate was treated as a replicate. For sorted subsets, approximately 210 ng of genomic DNA, equivalent to some 30,000 T cell genomes, went into each replicate PCR. Purified libraries were measured with a Qubit 3.0 fluorometer, size-checked on a Bioanalyzer 2100, and measured again with the KAPA Library Quantification kit. Every immunoSEQ 96-well plate was sequenced on a separate single-read 150-cycle Illumina NextSeq 550 flow cell. Processing in the source paper ran as follows. Because the immunoSEQ output held only junctional sequences and lacked quality scores, the filtering could not match the filtering applied to full-length reads. Sequences were annotated with PyIR, a Python wrapper for IgBLAST v1.9, using IMGT germline references to assign V/J genes and CDR3. Any read was removed if the V/J assignment was weak (E-value above 1e-6), the CDR3 was missing, or the read contained stop codons, out-of-frame junctions, or ambiguous translated residues. V3J clonotypes were defined as sequences sharing an identical inferred V gene, J gene, and CDR3 amino acid sequence. Percentage overlap between repertoires was computed as shared unique clonotypes divided by the size of the smaller repertoire. Repertoire richness was assessed with RTK rarefaction, the Chao1 estimator, and Recon v2.1 estimates of unobserved clonotypes. For all TCRbeta clonotypes obtained by the gDNA method from a handful of donors, generation probabilities were computed with OLGA. TCRdb took this table from immuneACCESS and kept in-frame rearrangements with V and J called. Such tables lack part of the clones; where checked against another copy, unresolved V genes explain under half of the gap, and the rest is unexplained. That table is the source of V, J and clone size, and D and trimming were worked out from the DNA. In all, the sample holds about 680,000 clones, and about 80% of those were seen once. In total, the top ten clones hold around 1.8% of the sample.

This receptor was taken from a woman aged 25 to 45 in good health. Sequencing used memory CD4+ T cells sorted from blood. What this sample's cell subset or site label stands for: CD45RA-negative fraction. The chain is made from TRBV27 and TRBJ1-1, with 8 central nucleotides matching TRBD1. In nucleotide form, the sequence is TGTGCCAGCAGGCAGGACAGGGTGACCACTGAAGCTTTCTTT. Translation gives CASRQDRVTTEAFF.